Listed below are T cell receptor beta chains from one sample, sequenced in a study of T-cell reconstitution after alpha-beta-depleted transplantation in children. TCRdb reanalysed the PCR reads using MiXCR and keeps one entry per CDR3 protein. The sample yields around 370,000 distinct CDR3 sequences, around 15% seen once. Sequences were derived from PBMCs, mostly from graft donor cells, sampled 360 days after TCRalphabeta/CD19-depleted stem cell transplant. The source is a male patient aged 2 to 9 who had a stem cell transplant for acute lymphoblastic leukemia, so the T cells may come from the graft donor. Both conserved end residues are trimmed from each CDR3.

j_call v_call cdr3_aa
TRBJ2-7 TRBV4-3 ASSQDWGENAYEQY
TRBJ2-7 TRBV27 ASSPSWGTVEYEQY
TRBJ2-3 TRBV7-3 ASSSSPMTDTQY
TRBJ1-1 TRBV12-3/TRBV12-4 ASRPGPPQPTEAF
TRBJ2-7 TRBV4-3 ASSQDRDRGIYEQY
TRBJ2-7 TRBV28 ASSLLGGQVTYEQY
TRBJ1-1 TRBV7-8 ASSAPRVGNTEAF
TRBJ2-7 TRBV27 ASSLGTRAGPSYEQY
TRBJ2-2 TRBV28 ASSLPNTGELF
TRBJ2-1 TRBV6-1 AAGLAGFNEQF
TRBJ1-3 TRBV10-3 AISGSELVAGNTIY
TRBJ2-7 TRBV20-1 SARDLLGYEQY
TRBJ1-2 TRBV10-3 AITTDRGYGYT
TRBJ2-7 TRBV20-1 SAGLAVSLRGPYEQY
TRBJ2-7 TRBV4-2 ASSQGRTSGTSYEQY
TRBJ1-2 TRBV12-3/TRBV12-4 ASSFPGADYT
TRBJ2-1 TRBV19 ASSSRLYYDRYNEQF
TRBJ2-1 TRBV20-1 SASDPGLAEPYNEQF
TRBJ2-1 TRBV18 ASSPGVNYNEQF
TRBJ2-7 TRBV10-3 AISAGTGDYEQY
TRBJ2-1 TRBV12-3/TRBV12-4 ASSLVRGQKDEQF
TRBJ2-1 TRBV12-3/TRBV12-4 ASSPGLAGGPSYNEQF
TRBJ2-1 TRBV29-1 SVIDPIRNNEQF
TRBJ2-3 TRBV11-3 TSSPGFLLAGGPDTQY
TRBJ2-1 TRBV4-1 ASSPSGDLNEQF
TRBJ2-5 TRBV20-1 SAGLAGWETQY